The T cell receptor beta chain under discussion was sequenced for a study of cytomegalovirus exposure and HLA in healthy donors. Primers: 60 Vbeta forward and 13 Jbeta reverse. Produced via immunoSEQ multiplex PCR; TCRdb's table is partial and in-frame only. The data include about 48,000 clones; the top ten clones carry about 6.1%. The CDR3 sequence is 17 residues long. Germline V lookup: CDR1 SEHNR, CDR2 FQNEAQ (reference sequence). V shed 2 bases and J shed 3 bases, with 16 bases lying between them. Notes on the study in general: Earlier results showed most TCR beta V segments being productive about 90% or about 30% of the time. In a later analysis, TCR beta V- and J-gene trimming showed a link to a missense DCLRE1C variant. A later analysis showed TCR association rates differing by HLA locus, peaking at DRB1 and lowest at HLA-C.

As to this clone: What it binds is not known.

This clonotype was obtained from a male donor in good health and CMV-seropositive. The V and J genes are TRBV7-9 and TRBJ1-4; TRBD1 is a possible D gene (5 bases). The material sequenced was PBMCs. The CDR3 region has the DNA TGTGCCAGCAGCTTACAGAGCCCGGAGGGGTCTAATGAAAAACTGTTTTTT. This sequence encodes CASSLQSPEGSNEKLFF.